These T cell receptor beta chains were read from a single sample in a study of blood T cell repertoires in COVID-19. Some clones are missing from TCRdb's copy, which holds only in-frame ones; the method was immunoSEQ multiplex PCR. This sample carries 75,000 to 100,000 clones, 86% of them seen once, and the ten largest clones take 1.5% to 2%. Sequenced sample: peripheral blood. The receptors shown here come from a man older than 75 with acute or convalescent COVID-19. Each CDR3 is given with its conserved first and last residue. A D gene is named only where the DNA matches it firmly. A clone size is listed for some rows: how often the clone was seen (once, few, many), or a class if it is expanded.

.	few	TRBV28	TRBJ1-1	CASSFPAGVAEAFF	TGTGCCAGCAGTTTCCCAGCCGGGGTCGCTGAAGCTTTCTTT
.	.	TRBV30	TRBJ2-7	CAWTEAGREQYF	TGTGCCTGGACGGAGGCGGGTCGGGAGCAGTACTTC
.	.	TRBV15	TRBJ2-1	CATSHARNEQFF	TGTGCCACCAGCCACGCTCGGAATGAGCAGTTCTTC
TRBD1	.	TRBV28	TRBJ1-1	CASRQGKAEAFF	TGTGCCAGCAGACAGGGGAAGGCTGAAGCTTTCTTT
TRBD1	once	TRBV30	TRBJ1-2	CAWRDDRGNGYTF	TGTGCCTGGAGAGATGACAGGGGAAACGGCTACACCTTC
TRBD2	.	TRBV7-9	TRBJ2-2	CASRRPGTSGSTGELFF	TGTGCCAGCAGACGACCAGGGACTAGCGGGTCCACCGGGGAGCTGTTTTTT
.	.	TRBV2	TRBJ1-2	CASSDAGVLLGYTF	TGTGCCAGCAGTGACGCAGGGGTACTTCTTGGCTACACCTTC
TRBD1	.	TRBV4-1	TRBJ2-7	CASSLQTGTGAYEQYF	TGCGCCAGCAGCCTCCAAACCGGGACAGGGGCCTACGAGCAGTACTTC
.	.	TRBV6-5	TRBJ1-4	CASRTGTTNEKLFF	TGTGCCAGCCGCACCGGGACAACTAATGAAAAACTGTTTTTT
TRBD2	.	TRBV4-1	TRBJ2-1	CASSQPLGLAGYYNEQFF	TGCGCCAGCAGCCAACCGTTGGGACTAGCGGGATACTACAATGAGCAGTTCTTC
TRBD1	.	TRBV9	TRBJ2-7	CASSVRDRAAEQYF	TGTGCCAGCAGCGTCCGGGACAGGGCTGCCGAGCAGTACTTC
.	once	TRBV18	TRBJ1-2	CASSPLKTQGSSGYTF	TGTGCCAGCTCACCCCTTAAAACTCAGGGGTCCAGTGGCTACACCTTC
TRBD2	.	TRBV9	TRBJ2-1	CASSGTSGSPNEQFF	TGTGCCAGCAGCGGGACTAGCGGGAGCCCAAATGAGCAGTTCTTC
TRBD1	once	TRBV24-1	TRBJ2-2	CATSLQGAHAGELFF	TGTGCCACCAGTCTACAGGGGGCGCATGCCGGGGAGCTGTTTTTT
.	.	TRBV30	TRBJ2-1	CAWSTGSSYNEQFF	TGTGCCTGGAGCACGGGGAGCTCCTACAATGAGCAGTTCTTC
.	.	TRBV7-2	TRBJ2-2	CASSLVASNTGELFF	TGTGCCAGCAGCTTAGTTGCTAGCAACACCGGGGAGCTGTTTTTT
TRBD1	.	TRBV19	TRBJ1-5	CASSIRTGNQPQHF	TGTGCCAGTAGTATTAGGACAGGTAATCAGCCCCAGCATTTT
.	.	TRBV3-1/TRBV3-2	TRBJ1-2	CASSQNGGDGYTF	TGTGCCAGCAGTCAAAACGGGGGGGATGGCTACACCTTC
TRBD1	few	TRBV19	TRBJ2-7	CASSRTLTGVKSYEQYF	TGTGCCAGTAGTAGGACGCTAACAGGGGTGAAATCCTACGAGCAGTACTTC
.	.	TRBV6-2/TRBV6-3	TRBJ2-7	CASSYPPGRGDGEQYF	TGTGCCAGCAGTTACCCCCCGGGCAGGGGGGACGGCGAGCAGTACTTC